A single sample gave rise to the 14 T cell receptor beta chains below, sequenced in a study of blood T cell repertoires in COVID-19. The method was immunoSEQ multiplex PCR; TCRdb's version includes in-frame clones alone and lacks a portion of them. This table holds roughly 310,000 clones, around 91% found once. Sequencing input: PBMCs or T cells enriched from blood (not recorded which). Receptors were obtained from a woman aged 40 to 50 who had recovered from COVID-19.

The rearrangement links TRBV30 to TRBJ2-7, with 8 bases aligning to TRBD1. The CDR3 length is 13 residues. V lost 3 bases to trimming and J lost 2 bases; unmatched junction nucleotides: 3. Germline CDR1 GTSNPN, CDR2 SVGIG (reference sequence). This chain's CDR3 is CAWRQGAAYEQYF. The CDR3 DNA follows: TGTGCCTGGAGGCAGGGGGCGGCCTACGAGCAGTACTTC.

The V call is TRBV4-3, the J call TRBJ1-2, with a possible D match to TRBD1 (5 bases). This CDR3 has 15 amino acids. Looked up from germline, CDR1 is LGHNA and CDR2 is YSLEER. Trimming removed 2 bases from V and 2 bases from J, with 12 bases in between. The CDR3 region is CASSQSPDMNYGYTF. CDR3 nucleotide sequence: TGCGCCAGCAGCCAAAGCCCGGACATGAACTATGGCTACACCTTC.

This clone was seen a few times. The chain carries TRBV30 and TRBJ1-4; 7 bases fit TRBD1. The CDR3 extends over 13 amino acids. Germline CDR1 and CDR2: GTSNPN and SVGIG (reference sequence). The junction had 4 bases not matched to a gene; V was cut back by 5 bases and J by 4 bases. CDR3 in DNA: TGTGCCTGGCAGACAGGGTATAATGAAAAACTGTTTTTT. It specifies CAWQTGYNEKLFF.

The V and J genes are TRBV28 and TRBJ1-1; a weak D match, TRBD1 (5 bases). The germline V gene has CDR1 MDHEN and CDR2 SYDVKM. V was trimmed by 7 bases and J by 1 base, leaving 13 bases between them. The CDR3 spans 14 residues. This CDR3 reads CASTRGGGNTEAFF. DNA of the CDR3: TGTGCCAGCACCCGGGGGGGAGGGAACACTGAAGCTTTCTTT.

The chain uses TRBV28 and TRBJ1-1; D not resolved. This CDR3 contains 15 residues. Trimming cost V 11 bases and J 4 bases, with 23 bases left between them. The V gene's germline CDR1 is MDHEN and CDR2 SYDVKM. CDR3 nucleotide sequence: TGTGCCCGCGGCGCGGGAGGAGTCGCCGGCACTGAAGCTTTCTTT. Translation gives CARGAGGVAGTEAFF.

The chain carries TRBV21-1 and TRBJ1-6. TRBV21-1 is a recognized pseudogene. The CDR3 covers 17 residues. The CDR3 coding sequence is TGTGCCAGCAGCATTTCGGGTCTCAGCTCCTATAATTCACCCCTCCACTTT. Translated, it gives CASSISGLSSYNSPLHF.

The chain is built from TRBV7-2 and TRBJ1-1, with D hard to call. CDR1 is SGHTA and CDR2 is FQGNSA in the germline V gene. This CDR3 contains 16 residues. Trimming left V 1 base short and J 0 bases short, with 12 bases between. Here the CDR3 DNA reads TGTGCCAGCAGCTTAGGAGCGGGCAATTTGAACACTGAAGCTTTCTTT. Translating it yields CASSLGAGNLNTEAFF. The full variable domain, in which reference TRBV7-2 and TRBJ1-1 provide the parts outside the CDR3, is GAGVSQSPSNKVTEKGKDVELRCDPISGHTALYWYRQSLGQGLEFLIYFQGNSAPDKSGLPSDRFSAERTGGSVSTLTIQRTQQEDSAVYLCASSLGAGNLNTEAFFGQGTRLTVV.

Notes on this clone: The sample has other DNA sequences that encode this CDR3 too. The chain joins TRBV19 to TRBJ2-7; D gene uncertain. The germline V gene encodes CDR1 LNHDA and CDR2 SQIVND (reference sequence). The germline V and J ends were trimmed by 3 bases and 2 bases, with 8 bases remaining between them. The CDR3 runs 13 residues. CDR3 in DNA: TGTGCCAGTAGTATTAGTCTCACCTACGAGCAGTACTTC. This sequence encodes CASSISLTYEQYF. The full variable domain, its missing parts supplied by reference TRBV19 and TRBJ2-7, is DGGITQSPKYLFRKEGQNVTLSCEQNLNHDAMYWYRQDPGQGLRLIYYSQIVNDFQKGDIAEGYSVSREKKESFPLTVTSAQKNPTAFYLCASSISLTYEQYFGPGTRLTVT.

The chain joins TRBV18 to TRBJ2-3; possible D gene TRBD2, 5 bases. The CDR3 spans 13 residues. V lost 4 bases and J lost 3, with 8 bases in between. The germline V gene encodes CDR1 KGHSH and CDR2 LQKENI. Written as DNA, the CDR3 is TGTGCCAGCTCACGGGAGAAGACAGATACGCAGTATTTT. It specifies CASSREKTDTQYF. The complete variable domain, with remaining parts taken from reference TRBV18 and TRBJ2-3, reads NAGVMQNPRHLVRRRGQEARLRCSPMKGHSHVYWYRQLPEEGLKFMVYLQKENIIDESGMPKERFSAEFPKEGPSILRIQQVVRGDSAAYFCASSREKTDTQYFGPGTRLTVL.

The rearrangement links TRBV12-3 or TRBV12-4 to TRBJ1-5; possibly TRBD1 for D (6 bases). CDR3 size: 13 residues. With 3 bases removed from V and 5 bases from J, the gap between germline ends came to 8 bases. The CDR3 region is CASSFRTDQPQHF. The DNA of the CDR3 is TGTGCCAGCAGTTTTAGGACAGATCAGCCCCAGCATTTT.

This sequence joins TRBV19 and TRBJ2-2; TRBD2 aligns across 12 bases. Trimming took 1 base from V and 1 from J; bases not matched to a gene: 1. Germline V gene sequence: CDR1 LNHDA, CDR2 SQIVND (reference sequence). The CDR3 runs to 17 residues. CDR3 coding DNA: TGTGCCAGTAGTATAGGGACTAGCGGGATGAACACCGGGGAGCTGTTTTTT. Amino acid sequence: CASSIGTSGMNTGELFF.

V usage is TRBV7-3 and J usage is TRBJ2-1, with D possibly being TRBD1 (6 bases). The CDR3 runs 14 residues. Germline V CDR1 and CDR2: SGHTA, FQGTGA. Between the trimmed V and J ends, which lost 5 bases and 7 bases, there was a span of 15 bases. As DNA, the CDR3 is TGTGCCAGCAGCCCCACCACAGGGTGGAATGAGCAGTTCTTC. The encoded protein is CASSPTTGWNEQFF.

The chain has TRBV24-1 and TRBJ2-3; 11 bases are shared with TRBD2. V was clipped by 3 bases and J by 2 bases; unmatched bases: 6. CDR1 is KGHDR and CDR2 is SFDVKD in the germline V gene. CDR3 length: 17 residues. This chain's CDR3 is CATSDPRLAGITDTQYF. CDR3 sequence (DNA): TGTGCCACCAGTGATCCGAGACTAGCGGGGATCACAGATACGCAGTATTTT.

The chain carries TRBV7-9 and TRBJ1-5; D is uncertain. V lost 7 bases and J 0 bases, leaving 10 bases between the germline ends. The CDR3 is 14 amino acids. CDR1 is SEHNR, CDR2 FQNEAQ, per germline (reference sequence). The CDR3 region is CASTPVLSNQPQHF. The DNA of the CDR3 is TGTGCCAGCACCCCCGTCCTTAGCAATCAGCCCCAGCATTTT.